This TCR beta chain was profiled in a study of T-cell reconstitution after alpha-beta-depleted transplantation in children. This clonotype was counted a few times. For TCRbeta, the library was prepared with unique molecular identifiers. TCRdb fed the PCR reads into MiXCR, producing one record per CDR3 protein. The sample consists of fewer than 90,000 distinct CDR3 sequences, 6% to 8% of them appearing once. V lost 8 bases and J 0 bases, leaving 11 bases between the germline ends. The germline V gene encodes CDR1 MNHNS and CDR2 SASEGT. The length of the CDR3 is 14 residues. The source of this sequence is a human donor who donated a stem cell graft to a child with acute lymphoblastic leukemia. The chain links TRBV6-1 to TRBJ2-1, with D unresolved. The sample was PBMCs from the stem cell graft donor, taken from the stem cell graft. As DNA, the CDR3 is TGTGCCAGCCAGAAGCGCTACTCCTACAATGAGCAGTTCTTC. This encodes CASQKRYSYNEQFF.